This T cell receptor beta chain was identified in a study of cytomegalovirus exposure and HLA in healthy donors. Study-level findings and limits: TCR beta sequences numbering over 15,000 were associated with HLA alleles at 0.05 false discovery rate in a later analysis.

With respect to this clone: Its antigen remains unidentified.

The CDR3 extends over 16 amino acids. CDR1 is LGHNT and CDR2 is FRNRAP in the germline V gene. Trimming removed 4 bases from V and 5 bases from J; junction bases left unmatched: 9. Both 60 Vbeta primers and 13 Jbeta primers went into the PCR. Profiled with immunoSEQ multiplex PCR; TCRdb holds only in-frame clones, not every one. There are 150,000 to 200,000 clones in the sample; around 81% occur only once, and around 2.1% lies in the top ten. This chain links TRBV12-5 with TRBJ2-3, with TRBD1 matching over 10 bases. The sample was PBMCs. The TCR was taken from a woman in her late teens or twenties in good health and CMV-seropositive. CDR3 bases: TGTGCTAGTGGTTCGGGACAGGGGCCCGGCGGAGATACGCAGTATTTT. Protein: CASGSGQGPGGDTQYF.